This T cell receptor (beta chain) was retrieved from a study of shared clonotypes between healthy human individuals. At the level of the study: With ages of 18 to 49, the donors were a couple of women and a few men.

This CDR3 spans 18 amino acids. The germline V and J ends were trimmed by 10 bases and 10 bases, with 34 bases remaining between them. CDR1 is MNHEY, CDR2 SMNVEV, per germline (reference sequence). Donors, healthy HIV-negative adults, lacked recent acute infections or vaccinations. Deep-level settings were used for running the assay. Here immunoSEQ multiplex PCR was the method, and the copy in TCRdb shows in-frame clones only, minus some. The table has some 1.4 million clones, about 96% seen once. The chain joins TRBV27 to TRBJ2-2; D possibly matches TRBD1 or TRBD2 (5 bases each). The specimen sequenced was naive CD4+ T cells sorted from blood. Subset noted: CD45RA+ positively selected. This sequence originates from a young man in good health. The CDR3 nucleotides are TGTGCCACCAACTCACACTCCATCCTTCCAGGGACGGGGAAGGAGCTGTTTTTT. Translation: CATNSHSILPGTGKELFF.